These T cell receptor beta chains were read from a single sample in a study of CXCR3-negative and CXCR3-positive naive CD8 T cells. Following a re-call of the 5' RACE reads, TCRdb has one entry per CDR3 protein and lacks DNA. The repertoire table contains some 130,000 distinct CDR3 sequences. Sample: naive CXCR3- CD8+ T cells from blood. The receptors here all came from a human donor in good health. Some clones in this sample may be carry-over from other donors' samples. The CDR3 runs from the conserved cysteine through the conserved F or W.

V gene	J gene	CDR3 protein
TRBV29-1	TRBJ2-2	CSVEELGQGPNTGELFF
TRBV14	TRBJ1-2	CASSPTANYGYTF
TRBV5-1	TRBJ2-2	CASAGVADLNTGELFF
TRBV7-9	TRBJ1-1	CASSLQAEAFF
TRBV4-1	TRBJ1-1	CASSHSFGTEAFF
TRBV2	TRBJ2-1	CASSHSTSGGYEQFF
TRBV9	TRBJ2-2	CASSVAPDTTNTGELFF
TRBV6-6	TRBJ2-5	CASKDAEGGTWETQYF
TRBV7-9	TRBJ2-7	CASSLRDGTYEQYF
TRBV7-6	TRBJ2-5	CASSAGRLQETQYF
TRBV10-3	TRBJ2-7	CAISEGIHEQYF
TRBV7-3	TRBJ1-1	CASSPGGEGTEAFF
TRBV9	TRBJ2-5	CASSADGLATQETQYF
TRBV28	TRBJ2-3	CASTPWDITAGDTQYF
TRBV11-3	TRBJ2-1	CASRSRHGTSGGPYNEQFF
TRBV7-9	TRBJ2-7	CASSLNTGSSYEQYF
TRBV5-1	TRBJ1-1	CASSGRDREGTSTEAFF
TRBV4-3	TRBJ2-7	CASSHGTSGGVYEQYF
TRBV6-2/TRBV6-3	TRBJ2-1	CASSYGGDRWSSYNEQFF
TRBV7-9	TRBJ2-1	CASSPSGGANEQFF
TRBV6-2/TRBV6-3	TRBJ2-7	CASSYTPHYEQYF
TRBV4-1	TRBJ2-5	CASSQDERAQETQYF
TRBV28	TRBJ2-7	CASSSVTYEQYF
TRBV6-5	TRBJ1-1	CASSYTGWNTEAFF
TRBV27	TRBJ1-4	CASGNNEKLFF
TRBV6-5	TRBJ1-6	CASSYSVGTPNSPLHF
TRBV28	TRBJ2-1	CASSFGRKGNEQFF
TRBV20-1	TRBJ2-7	CSASGTNYEQYF
TRBV6-1	TRBJ2-3	CASSEAERGRQGLYTQYF
TRBV14	TRBJ2-2	CASSPSFGELFF
TRBV6-6	TRBJ2-7	CASRYSDTSSSYEQYF
TRBV29-1	TRBJ2-2	CSVDGDTNTGELFF
TRBV11-3	TRBJ2-7	CASSSLTGFSYEQYF
TRBV5-1	TRBJ2-7	CASSLAGDGSYEQYF
TRBV4-3	TRBJ2-7	CASSQVLVSYYEQYF
TRBV7-3	TRBJ1-1	CASSLTGQGVGTEAFF
TRBV27	TRBJ2-7	CASSLSYGAGTYEQYF
TRBV10-3	TRBJ1-5	CAISETPTPTDSNQPQHF
TRBV27	TRBJ2-1	CASRQTGTSSYNEQFF
TRBV7-6	TRBJ2-3	CASSSPGGITGADTQYF
TRBV5-1	TRBJ2-7	CASSRTGTQSYEQYF
TRBV29-1	TRBJ2-7	CSVLSGVTYEQYF
TRBV3-1	TRBJ2-1	CASSRDTGNEQFF
TRBV12-3/TRBV12-4	TRBJ2-7	CASSPVTYEQYF
TRBV28	TRBJ2-3	CASSFFETGTDTQYF
TRBV19	TRBJ2-3	CASSQGPPDTQYF
TRBV19	TRBJ2-7	CASSISARVNEQYF
TRBV6-5	TRBJ1-5	CASSSLDSQDYSNQPQHF
TRBV28	TRBJ2-5	CASSLRQAFQETQYF
TRBV13	TRBJ2-7	CASSSREAGISSYEQYF
TRBV5-4	TRBJ2-4	CASSPPGIAKNIQYF
TRBV13	TRBJ2-7	CASSFTSTGKSYEQYF
TRBV7-2	TRBJ1-1	CASSLVLGERAFF
TRBV27	TRBJ2-2	CASSFSQGATGELFF